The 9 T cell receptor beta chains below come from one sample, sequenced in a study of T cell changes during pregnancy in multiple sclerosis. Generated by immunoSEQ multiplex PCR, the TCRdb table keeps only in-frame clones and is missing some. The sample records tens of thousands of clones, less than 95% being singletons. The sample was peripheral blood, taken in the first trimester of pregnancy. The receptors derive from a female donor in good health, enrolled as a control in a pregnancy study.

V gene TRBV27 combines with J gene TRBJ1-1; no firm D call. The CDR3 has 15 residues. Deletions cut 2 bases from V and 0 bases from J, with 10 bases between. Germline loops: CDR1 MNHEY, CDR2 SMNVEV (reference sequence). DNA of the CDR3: TGTGCCAGCAGTTTAAGTAAGAGTTTGAACACTGAAGCTTTCTTT. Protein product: CASSLSKSLNTEAFF.

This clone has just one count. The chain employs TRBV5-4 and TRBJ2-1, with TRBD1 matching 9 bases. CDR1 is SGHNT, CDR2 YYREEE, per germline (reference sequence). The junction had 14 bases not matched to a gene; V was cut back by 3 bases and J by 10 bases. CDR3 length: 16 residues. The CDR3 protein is CASSSSGTGNLGEQFF. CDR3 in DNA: TGTGCCAGCAGCTCCTCCGGGACAGGGAATTTAGGGGAGCAGTTCTTC.

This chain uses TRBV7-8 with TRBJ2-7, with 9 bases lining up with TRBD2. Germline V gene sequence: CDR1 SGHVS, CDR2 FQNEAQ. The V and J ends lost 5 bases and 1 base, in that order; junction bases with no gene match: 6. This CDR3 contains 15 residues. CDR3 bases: TGTGCCAGCAGCCCAGCGGGGGGCCCTTCCTACGAGCAGTACTTC. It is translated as CASSPAGGPSYEQYF.

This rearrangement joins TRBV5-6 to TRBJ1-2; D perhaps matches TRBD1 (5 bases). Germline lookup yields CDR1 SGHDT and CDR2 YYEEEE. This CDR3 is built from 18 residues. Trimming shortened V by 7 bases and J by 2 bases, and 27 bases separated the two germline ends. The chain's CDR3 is CASSMGGTEILENYGYTF. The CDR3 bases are TGTGCCAGCTCCATGGGAGGGACTGAGATTTTAGAGAACTATGGCTACACCTTC.

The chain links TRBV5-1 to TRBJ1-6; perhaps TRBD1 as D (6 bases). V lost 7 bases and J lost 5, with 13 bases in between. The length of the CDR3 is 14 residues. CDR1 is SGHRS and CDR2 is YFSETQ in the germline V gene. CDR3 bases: TGCGCCAGCCGACAGGCCCCTCATAATTCACCCCTCCACTTT. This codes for CASRQAPHNSPLHF.

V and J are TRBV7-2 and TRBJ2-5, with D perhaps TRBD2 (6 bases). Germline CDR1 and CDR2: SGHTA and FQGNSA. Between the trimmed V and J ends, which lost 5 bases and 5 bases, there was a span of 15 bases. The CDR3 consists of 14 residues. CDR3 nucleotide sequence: TGTGCCAGCAGCAGAACCGGCGGGGTGGAGACCCAGTACTTC. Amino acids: CASSRTGGVETQYF.

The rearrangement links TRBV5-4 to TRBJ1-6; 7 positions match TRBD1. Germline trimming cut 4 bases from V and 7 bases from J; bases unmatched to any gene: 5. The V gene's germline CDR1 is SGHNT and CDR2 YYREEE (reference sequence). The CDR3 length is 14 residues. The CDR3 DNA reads TGTGCCAGCAGCATACCGGGACAGAATTCACCCCTCCACTTT. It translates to CASSIPGQNSPLHF.

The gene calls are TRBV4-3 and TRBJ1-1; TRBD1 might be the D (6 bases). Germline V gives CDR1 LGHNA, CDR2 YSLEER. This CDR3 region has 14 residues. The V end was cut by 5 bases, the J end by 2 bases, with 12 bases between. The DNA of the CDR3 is TGCGCCAGCAGCAAACAGGGTCACAACACTGAAGCTTTCTTT. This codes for CASSKQGHNTEAFF.

CDR3 region: CASSPRGNANTEAFF. For the CDR3, the DNA is TGTGCCAGCAGCCCCCGAGGGAATGCGAACACTGAAGCTTTCTTT. The chain links TRBV7-9 to TRBJ1-1; D remains unclear. V shed 5 bases and J shed 1 base, with 14 bases lying between them. The CDR3 spans 15 residues. From germline, CDR1 is SEHNR and CDR2 FQNEAQ (reference sequence).